The source of this TCR beta chain is a study of STAT3 mutations in large granular lymphocyte leukemia. Of note for this clone: Its matching antigen is unknown.

Study results and caveats: In T-cell large granular lymphocyte leukemia, about half of patients showed multiple immunodominant subclonotypes.

Profiling relied on immunoSEQ multiplex PCR, and the TCRdb table lists in-frame clones only, not all of them. This sample yields tens of thousands of clones, of which nearly 90% are seen a single time; 0.43% belongs to the top ten. In germline, CDR1 is MNHEY, CDR2 SVGAGI. The CDR3 covers 13 residues. Deletions cut 4 bases from V and 11 bases from J, with 15 bases between. The TCR originated in a human donor with T large granular lymphocyte leukemia. Some clones in this sample may be carry-over from other donors' samples. The chain combines TRBV6-5 with TRBJ1-5; D remains ambiguous. The source material was PBMCs. The CDR3 loop reads CASSSNEGGAQHF. The CDR3, as DNA: TGTGCCAGCAGTTCTAACGAAGGAGGAGCCCAGCATTTT.